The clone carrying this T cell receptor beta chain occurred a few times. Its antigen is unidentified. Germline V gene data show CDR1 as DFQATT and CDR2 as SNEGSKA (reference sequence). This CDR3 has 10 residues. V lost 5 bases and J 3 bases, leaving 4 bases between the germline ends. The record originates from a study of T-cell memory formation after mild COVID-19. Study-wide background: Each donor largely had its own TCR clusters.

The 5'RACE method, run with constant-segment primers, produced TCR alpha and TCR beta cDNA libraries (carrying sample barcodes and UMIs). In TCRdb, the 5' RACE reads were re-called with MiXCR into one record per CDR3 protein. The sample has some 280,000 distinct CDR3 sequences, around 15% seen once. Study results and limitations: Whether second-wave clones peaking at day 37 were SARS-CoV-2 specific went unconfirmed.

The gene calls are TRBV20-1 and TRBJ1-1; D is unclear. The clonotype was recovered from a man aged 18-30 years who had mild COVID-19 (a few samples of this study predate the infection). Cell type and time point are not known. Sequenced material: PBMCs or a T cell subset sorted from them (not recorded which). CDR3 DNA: TGCAGTGCTGAAGACACTGAAGCTTTCTTT. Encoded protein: CSAEDTEAFF.